Each of the 23 T cell receptor beta chains below was sequenced from the same sample in a study of identical twins. TCRdb re-derived calls from the 5' RACE reads in MiXCR, one entry per CDR3 protein. The repertoire holds fewer than 250,000 distinct CDR3 sequences, with 5.5% to 7% as singletons. These data were also reused for a study on yellow fever vaccine responses in identical twins.

Input material: memory (CD45RO+) T cells sorted from blood. The receptors come from a woman aged 18 to 35 in good health.

The chain has TRBV10-3 and TRBJ1-5; the match to TRBD1 covers 10 bases. Germline V gene data show CDR1 as ENHRY and CDR2 as SYGVKD. After removal of 10 bases from V and 2 bases from J, the junction contained 14 bases not matched to a gene. The CDR3 is 17 residues long. For the CDR3, the DNA is TGTGCCACCAGACCGGGACAGGGGACTGGGGGCAATCAGCCCCAGCATTTT. It translates to CATRPGQGTGGNQPQHF.

This clonotype occurred a few times. The rearrangement joins TRBV5-1 to TRBJ2-4; the match to TRBD1 covers 10 bases. After removal of 4 bases from V and 6 bases from J, the junction contained 4 bases not matched to a gene. Germline assignment: CDR1 SGHRS and CDR2 YFSETQ. This CDR3 is built from 14 residues. The CDR3 DNA reads as TGCGCCAGCAGCGGGGGACAGGGGTCAAACATTCAGTACTTC. This encodes CASSGGQGSNIQYF.

There are a few counts of this clonotype. This chain links TRBV4-1 with TRBJ1-1; D is possibly TRBD1 (6 bases). V was cut by 8 bases and J by 0 bases, with 16 bases left in between. CDR1 and CDR2 (germline): MGHRA, YSYEKL. The CDR3 is made up of 15 amino acids. CDR3 DNA: TGCGCCAGCTTGCCAGGGGCTCTCATGAACACTGAAGCTTTCTTT. It is translated as CASLPGALMNTEAFF.

This clonotype was detected ten times or more. The rearrangement links TRBV28 to TRBJ2-7; the match to TRBD1 covers 8 bases. Germline-derived CDR1 and CDR2 are MDHEN and SYDVKM. This CDR3 spans 14 amino acids. V trimming: 7 bases; J trimming: 2 bases; junction bases outside the gene matches: 7. DNA of the CDR3: TGTGCCAGCACCGACAGGGGTCCCCCCTACGAGCAGTACGTC. Translation gives CASTDRGPPYEQYV.

This clonotype was detected ten times or more. CDR3 nucleotide sequence: TGCAGTGCCAGGGATGGGGGTTCAGGGACCGGGGAGCTGTTTTTT. Encoded protein: CSARDGGSGTGELFF. The chain recombines TRBV20-1 with TRBJ2-2; either TRBD1 or TRBD2 may supply D (5 bases each). Germline loops: CDR1 DFQATT, CDR2 SNEGSKA (reference sequence). The CDR3 sequence is 15 residues long. The germline V and J ends were trimmed by 6 bases and 5 bases, with 19 bases remaining between them.

This clonotype has a count of ten or more. J is TRBJ2-1 and V is TRBV6-6; D uncertain. The length of the CDR3 is 12 residues. Germline values: CDR1 MNHNY, CDR2 SVGAGI (reference sequence). V lost 6 bases and J lost 2, with 5 bases in between. The CDR3 spells CASRSPYNEQFF. CDR3 bases: TGTGCCAGCAGGTCACCCTACAATGAGCAGTTCTTC.

The CDR3 region is CASSPLPDIAKNIQYF. In DNA form, the CDR3 reads TGTGCCAGCTCACCACTTCCCGATATAGCCAAAAACATTCAGTACTTC. The chain employs TRBV18 and TRBJ2-4; D not resolved. The CDR3 is made up of 16 amino acids. The germline V gene has CDR1 KGHSH and CDR2 LQKENI. Trimming took off 1 base at V and 0 bases at J, with 10 bases between the two ends.

This clonotype was detected ten times or more. V gene TRBV6-1 combines with J gene TRBJ1-5; D ambiguous. The V gene's germline CDR1 is MNHNS and CDR2 SASEGT. Between the trimmed V and J ends, which lost 4 bases and 3 bases, there was a span of 10 bases. CDR3 length: 14 amino acids. CDR3 DNA sequence: TGTGCCAGCAGTGTGGGCCGTTCCAATCAGCCCCAGCATTTT. Protein product: CASSVGRSNQPQHF.

CDR3: CAISTDRGGQPQHF. CDR3 bases: TGTGCCATCAGCACAGACAGGGGGGGTCAGCCCCAGCATTTT. The chain uses TRBV10-3 and TRBJ1-5, with TRBD1 matching over 9 bases. The CDR3 contains 14 residues. V lost 6 bases and J lost 6; bases outside the gene matches: 6. CDR1 and CDR2 from the germline V gene are ENHRY and SYGVKD.

This chain uses TRBV15 with TRBJ2-5; 9 bases agree with TRBD1. With V trimmed by 4 bases and J by 5 bases, 8 bases remained unmatched. Per the germline V gene, CDR1 is LNHNV and CDR2 is YYDKDF (reference sequence). This CDR3 region has 15 residues. CDR3 amino acids: CATSKTGGLGETQYF. The CDR3, as DNA: TGTGCCACCAGCAAAACAGGGGGCTTGGGGGAGACCCAGTACTTC.

This clonotype was found a few times. V usage is TRBV6-1 and J usage is TRBJ2-1; D tentatively fits TRBD1 or TRBD2 (5 bases each). The ends were cut back, 2 bases at V and 0 bases at J, with 8 bases in the middle. The CDR3 runs to 15 residues. Looked up from germline, CDR1 is MNHNS and CDR2 is SASEGT. The CDR3 bases are TGTGCCAGCAGTGAATGGGACGTCTCCTACAATGAGCAGTTCTTC. This gives the protein CASSEWDVSYNEQFF.

The rearrangement uses TRBV24-1 and TRBJ2-6; 12 bases match TRBD1. V gave up 9 bases and J gave up 2 bases; unmatched junction bases: 1. The CDR3 consists of 15 residues. The germline gives CDR1 KGHDR, CDR2 SFDVKD. CDR3 in amino acids: CATGTGGAGANVLTF. The CDR3 DNA sequence: TGTGCCACCGGGACAGGGGGCGCTGGGGCCAACGTCCTGACTTTC.

This clonotype has only a few counts. V and J are TRBV9 and TRBJ2-2; 9 bases align to TRBD2. With 1 base clipped from V and 3 bases from J, the junction kept 16 bases outside the gene matches. The CDR3 length is 20 residues. Germline CDR1 SGDLS, CDR2 YYNGEE. For the CDR3, the DNA is TGTGCCAGCAGCGTAACCCTAAATTACTGGACTAGCGATTACACCGGGGAGCTGTTTTTT. It translates to CASSVTLNYWTSDYTGELFF.

This clonotype appeared a few times. This CDR3 is CSVAPWQSRGELFF. As DNA, the CDR3 is TGCAGCGTTGCGCCCTGGCAGTCTAGGGGGGAGCTGTTTTTT. The J gene is TRBJ2-2, the V gene TRBV29-1; D is undetermined. V shed 4 bases and J shed 8 bases, with 17 bases lying between them. Germline values: CDR1 SQVTM, CDR2 ANQGSEA. The CDR3 has 14 residues.

In DNA, the CDR3 is TGTGCCAGCTGCCTTAGCGGGAGGGGACACAATGAGCAGTTCTTC. It codes for CASCLSGRGHNEQFF. J is TRBJ2-1 and V is TRBV3-1; 11 nucleotides line up with TRBD2. The CDR3 consists of 15 residues. Losses at the gene ends were 8 bases for V and 5 bases for J; bases not matched to a gene: 8. Looked up from germline, CDR1 is LGHDT and CDR2 is YNNKEL (reference sequence).

In regard to this clonotype: This may come from a read error, since a much larger clone is one base off. The genes are TRBV5-1 and TRBJ2-1, with 11 bases lining up with TRBD2. The V gene end was trimmed by 7 bases and the J gene end by 4 bases; junction bases not matched to a gene: 7. The CDR3 is 15 residues long. The germline gives CDR1 SGHRS, CDR2 YFSETQ. As DNA, the CDR3 is TGCGCCAGCGGCTCGCTAGCGGGAGGATACAATGAGCAGTTCTTC. This gives the protein CASGSLAGGYNEQFF. The full variable domain, rest sourced from reference TRBV5-1 and TRBJ2-1, is KAGVTQTPRYLIKTRGQQVTLSCSPISGHRSVSWYQQTPGQGLQFLFEYFSETQRNKGNFPGRFSGRQFSNSRSEMNVSTLELGDSALYLCASGSLAGGYNEQFFGPGTRLTVL.

This clonotype was detected ten times or more. This chain links TRBV5-6 with TRBJ2-2, with D perhaps being TRBD1 or TRBD2 (5 bases each). CDR3 length: 16 residues. Trimming took 6 bases from V and 2 from J, leaving 17 bases between them. In germline, CDR1 is SGHDT, CDR2 YYEEEE. CDR3 residues: CASIPRGRSNTGELFF. The CDR3, as DNA: TGTGCCAGCATCCCACGGGGCCGCAGCAACACCGGGGAGCTGTTTTTT. Full variable domain (rest looked up from reference TRBV5-6 and TRBJ2-2): DAGVTQSPTHLIKTRGQQVTLRCSPKSGHDTVSWYQQALGQGPQFIFQYYEEEERQRGNFPDRFSGHQFPNYSSELNVNALLLGDSALYLCASIPRGRSNTGELFFGEGSRLTVL.

This clonotype came up a few times. V usage is TRBV18 and J usage is TRBJ2-3; TRBD1 matches 7 bases. V dropped 3 bases and J dropped 1; count of bases not matched to a gene: 4. This CDR3 is 15 amino acids long. Germline-derived CDR1 and CDR2 are KGHSH and LQKENI. Here the CDR3 DNA reads TGTGCCAGCTCACCCCGACAGGGCCGCACAGATACGCAGTATTTT. Translation gives CASSPRQGRTDTQYF.

CDR3 amino acids: CASSYGTSGYNEQFF. DNA of the CDR3: TGTGCCAGCAGCTACGGTACTAGCGGCTACAATGAGCAGTTCTTC. This chain joins TRBV7-3 and TRBJ2-1; 8 positions match TRBD2. V dropped 4 bases and J dropped 3; count of bases not matched to a gene: 5. This CDR3 contains 15 residues. Germline loops: CDR1 SGHTA, CDR2 FQGTGA. Combining the CDR3 with reference TRBV7-3 and TRBJ2-1 gives the whole variable domain GAGVSQTPSNKVTEKGKYVELRCDPISGHTALYWYRQSLGQGPEFLIYFQGTGAADDSGLPNDRFFAVRPEGSVSTLKIQRTERGDSAVYLCASSYGTSGYNEQFFGPGTRLTVL.

This chain uses TRBV6-5 with TRBJ2-3, with TRBD2 matching 9 bases. Germline CDR1 and CDR2: MNHEY and SVGAGI. Germline trimming cut 2 bases from V and 6 bases from J; bases unmatched to any gene: 3. The CDR3 runs to 14 residues. DNA for the CDR3: TGTGCCAGCAGTTACGGCGGGGGGGCGGATACGCAGTATTTT. Translation gives CASSYGGGADTQYF.

The sample holds a few counts of this clonotype. The chain carries TRBV7-8 and TRBJ2-1, with 8 nucleotides matching TRBD2. CDR1 is SGHVS, CDR2 FQNEAQ, per germline. The CDR3 sequence is 14 residues long. Losses at the gene ends were 6 bases for V and 7 bases for J; bases not matched to a gene: 8. The chain's CDR3 is CASSSGGAKNEQFF. For the CDR3, the DNA is TGTGCCAGCAGTTCGGGGGGGGCGAAAAATGAGCAGTTCTTC.

The chain couples TRBV28 to TRBJ2-7; D not resolved. V was pared by 10 bases and J by 0 bases, with 16 bases between. The CDR3 totals 14 residues. Germline V gives CDR1 MDHEN, CDR2 SYDVKM. The CDR3 region is CANPSKRSSYEQYV. CDR3 nucleotides: TGTGCCAACCCGTCGAAGAGGAGCTCCTACGAGCAGTACGTC.

This clonotype was seen many times. The chain couples TRBV15 to TRBJ1-2; D gene unclear. Per the germline V gene, CDR1 is LNHNV and CDR2 is YYDKDF (reference sequence). The CDR3 is made up of 16 amino acids. Trimming left V 0 bases short and J 2 bases short, with 13 bases between. In DNA, the CDR3 is TGTGCCACCAGCAGAGATTCCCCAGGAATCAACTATGGCTACACCTTC. It codes for CATSRDSPGINYGYTF.